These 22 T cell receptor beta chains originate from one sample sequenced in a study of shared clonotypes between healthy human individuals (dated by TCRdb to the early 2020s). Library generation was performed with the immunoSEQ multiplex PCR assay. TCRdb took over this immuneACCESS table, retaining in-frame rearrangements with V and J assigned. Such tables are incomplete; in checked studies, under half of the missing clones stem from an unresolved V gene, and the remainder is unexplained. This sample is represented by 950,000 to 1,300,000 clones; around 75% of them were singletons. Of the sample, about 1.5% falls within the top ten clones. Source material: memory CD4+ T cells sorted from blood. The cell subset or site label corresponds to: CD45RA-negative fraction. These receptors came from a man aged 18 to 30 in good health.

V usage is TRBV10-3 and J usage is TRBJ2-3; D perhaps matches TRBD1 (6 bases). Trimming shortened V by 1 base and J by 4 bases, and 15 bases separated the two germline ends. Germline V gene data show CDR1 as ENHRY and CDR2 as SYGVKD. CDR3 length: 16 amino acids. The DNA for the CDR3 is TGTGCCATCAGTGAGTTAGGGGTACAGGGCCCAGATACGCAGTATTTT. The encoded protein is CAISELGVQGPDTQYF.

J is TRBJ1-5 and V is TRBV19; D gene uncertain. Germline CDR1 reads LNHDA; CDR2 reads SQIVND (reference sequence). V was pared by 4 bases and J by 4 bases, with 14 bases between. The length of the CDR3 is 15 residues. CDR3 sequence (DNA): TGTGCCAGTAGTAGAGGTAACGGCTTAAATCAGCCCCAGCATTTT. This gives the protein CASSRGNGLNQPQHF.

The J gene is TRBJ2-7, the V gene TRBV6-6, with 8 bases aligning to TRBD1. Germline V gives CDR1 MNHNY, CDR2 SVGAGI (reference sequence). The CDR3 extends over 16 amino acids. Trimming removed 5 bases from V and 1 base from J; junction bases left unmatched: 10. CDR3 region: CASSLHRQGISYEQYF. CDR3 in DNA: TGTGCCAGCAGTCTTCATCGACAGGGGATATCCTACGAGCAGTACTTC.

CDR3 residues: CASSLRPNTEAFF. The CDR3 DNA reads TGTGCCAGCAGCTTACGACCGAACACTGAAGCTTTCTTT. J is TRBJ1-1 and V is TRBV7-2; D uncertain. The CDR3 contains 13 residues. The germline CDR1 and CDR2 sequences are SGHTA and FQGNSA. Trimming stripped 2 bases from V and 1 base from J, with 5 bases between.

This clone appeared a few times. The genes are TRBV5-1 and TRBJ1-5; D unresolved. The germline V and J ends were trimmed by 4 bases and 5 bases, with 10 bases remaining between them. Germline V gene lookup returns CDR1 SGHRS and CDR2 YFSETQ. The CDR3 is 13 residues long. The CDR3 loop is CASSTAPDQPQHF. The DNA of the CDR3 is TGCGCCAGCAGCACTGCCCCGGATCAGCCCCAGCATTTT.

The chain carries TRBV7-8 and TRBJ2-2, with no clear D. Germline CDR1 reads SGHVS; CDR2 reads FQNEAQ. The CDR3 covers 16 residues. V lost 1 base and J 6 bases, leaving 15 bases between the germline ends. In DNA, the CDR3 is TGTGCCAGCAGCTTAGAGTTAGGGATCAGGTCCGGGGAGCTGTTTTTT. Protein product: CASSLELGIRSGELFF.

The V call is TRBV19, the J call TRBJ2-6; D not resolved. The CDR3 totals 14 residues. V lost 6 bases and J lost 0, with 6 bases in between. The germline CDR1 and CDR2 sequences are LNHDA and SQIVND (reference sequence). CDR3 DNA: TGTGCCAGTAGGGGTTCCTCTGGGGCCAACGTCCTGACTTTC. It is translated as CASRGSSGANVLTF.

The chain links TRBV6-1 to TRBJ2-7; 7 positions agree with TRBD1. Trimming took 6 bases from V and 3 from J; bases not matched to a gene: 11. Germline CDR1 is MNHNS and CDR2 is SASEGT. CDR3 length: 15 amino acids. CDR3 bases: TGTGCCAGCAGACGAAATACAGGGGATAGCTACGAGCAGTACTTC. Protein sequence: CASRRNTGDSYEQYF.

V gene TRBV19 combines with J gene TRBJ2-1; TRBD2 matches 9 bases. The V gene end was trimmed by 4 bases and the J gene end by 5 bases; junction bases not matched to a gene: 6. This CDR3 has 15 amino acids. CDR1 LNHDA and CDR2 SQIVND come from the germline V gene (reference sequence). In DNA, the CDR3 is TGTGCCAGTAGTACCGCCGGGACTAGCAACAATGAGCAGTTCTTC. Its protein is CASSTAGTSNNEQFF.

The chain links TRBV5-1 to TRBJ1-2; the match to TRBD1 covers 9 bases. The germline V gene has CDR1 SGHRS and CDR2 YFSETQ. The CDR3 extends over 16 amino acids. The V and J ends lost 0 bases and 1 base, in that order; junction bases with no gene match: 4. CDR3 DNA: TGCGCCAGCAGCTTGGACAGGGGGCGCGATAACTATGGCTACACCTTC. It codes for CASSLDRGRDNYGYTF.

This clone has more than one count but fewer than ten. The CDR3 DNA reads TGCGCCAGCAGTCCGCAATCAAACTATGGCTACACCTTC. It encodes CASSPQSNYGYTF. The chain links TRBV10-1 to TRBJ1-2; D remains unclear. Germline CDR1 WNHNN, CDR2 SYGVQD (reference sequence). Trimming cost V 5 bases and J 2 bases, with 9 bases left between them. CDR3 length equals 13 residues.

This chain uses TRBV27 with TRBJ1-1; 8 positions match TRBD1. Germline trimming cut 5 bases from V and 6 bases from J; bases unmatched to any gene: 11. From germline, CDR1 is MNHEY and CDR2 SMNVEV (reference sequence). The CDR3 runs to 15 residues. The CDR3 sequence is CASSPSRQGRAEAFF. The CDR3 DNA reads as TGTGCCAGCAGTCCATCACGACAGGGGAGGGCTGAAGCTTTCTTT.

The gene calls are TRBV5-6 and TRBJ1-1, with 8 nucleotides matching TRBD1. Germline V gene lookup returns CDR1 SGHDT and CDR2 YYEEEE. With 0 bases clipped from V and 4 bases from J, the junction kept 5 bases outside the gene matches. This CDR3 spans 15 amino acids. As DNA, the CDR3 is TGTGCCAGCAGCTTGGGGGGCGGACAGGGCACTGAAGCTTTCTTT. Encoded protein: CASSLGGGQGTEAFF. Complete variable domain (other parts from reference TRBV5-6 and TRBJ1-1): DAGVTQSPTHLIKTRGQQVTLRCSPKSGHDTVSWYQQALGQGPQFIFQYYEEEERQRGNFPDRFSGHQFPNYSSELNVNALLLGDSALYLCASSLGGGQGTEAFFGQGTRLTVV.

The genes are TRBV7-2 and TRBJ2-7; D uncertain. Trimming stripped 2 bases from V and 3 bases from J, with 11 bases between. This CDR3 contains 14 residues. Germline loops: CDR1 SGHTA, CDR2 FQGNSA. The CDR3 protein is CASSLNRLHYEQYF. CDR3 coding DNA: TGTGCCAGCAGCTTAAACCGGTTACACTACGAGCAGTACTTC.

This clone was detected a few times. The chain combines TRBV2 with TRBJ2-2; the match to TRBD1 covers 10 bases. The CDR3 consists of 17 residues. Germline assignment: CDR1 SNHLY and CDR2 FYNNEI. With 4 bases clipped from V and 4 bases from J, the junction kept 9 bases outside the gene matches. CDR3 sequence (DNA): TGTGCCAGCAGTGGACAGGGGGCGGAGTACGGCACCGGGGAGCTGTTTTTT. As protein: CASSGQGAEYGTGELFF. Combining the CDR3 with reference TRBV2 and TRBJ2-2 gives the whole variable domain EPEVTQTPSHQVTQMGQEVILRCVPISNHLYFYWYRQILGQKVEFLVSFYNNEISEKSEIFDDQFSVERPDGSNFTLKIRSTKLEDSAMYFCASSGQGAEYGTGELFFGEGSRLTVL.

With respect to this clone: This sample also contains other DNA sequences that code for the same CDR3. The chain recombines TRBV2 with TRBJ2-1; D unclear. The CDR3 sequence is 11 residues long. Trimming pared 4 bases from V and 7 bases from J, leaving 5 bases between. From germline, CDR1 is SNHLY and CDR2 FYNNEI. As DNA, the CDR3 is TGTGCCAGCAGTGGGGCTAATGAGCAGTTCTTC. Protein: CASSGANEQFF.

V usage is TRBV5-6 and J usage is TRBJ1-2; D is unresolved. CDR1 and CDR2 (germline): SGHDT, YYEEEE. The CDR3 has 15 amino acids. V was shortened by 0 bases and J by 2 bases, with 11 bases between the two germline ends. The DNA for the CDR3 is TGTGCCAGCAGCTTGGCTTTCACATCCAACTATGGCTACACCTTC. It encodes CASSLAFTSNYGYTF.

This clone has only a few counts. Written as DNA, the CDR3 is TGTGCCTGGAGACGGGGGGCGGGGACCTCTGGGGCCAACGTCCTGACTTTC. Residues: CAWRRGAGTSGANVLTF. The chain couples TRBV30 to TRBJ2-6; TRBD2 is a possible D gene (7 bases). CDR3 length equals 17 residues. The germline V gene encodes CDR1 GTSNPN and CDR2 SVGIG (reference sequence). Trimming stripped 3 bases from V and 0 bases from J, with 15 bases between.

The CDR3 sequence is CASSVAGVDTDTQYF. CDR3 DNA: TGTGCCAGCAGCGTAGCTGGAGTAGACACAGATACGCAGTATTTT. The V and J genes are TRBV9 and TRBJ2-3; no definite D call. The CDR3 contains 15 residues. Trimming removed 0 bases from V and 2 bases from J, with 10 bases in between. Germline V CDR1 and CDR2: SGDLS, YYNGEE.

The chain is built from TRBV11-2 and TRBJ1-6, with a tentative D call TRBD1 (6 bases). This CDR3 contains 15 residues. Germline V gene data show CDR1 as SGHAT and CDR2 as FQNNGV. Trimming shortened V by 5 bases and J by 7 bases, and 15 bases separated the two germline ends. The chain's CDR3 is CASSQDRLGNSPLHF. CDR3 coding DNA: TGTGCCAGCAGCCAAGACAGGTTAGGAAATTCACCCCTCCACTTT.

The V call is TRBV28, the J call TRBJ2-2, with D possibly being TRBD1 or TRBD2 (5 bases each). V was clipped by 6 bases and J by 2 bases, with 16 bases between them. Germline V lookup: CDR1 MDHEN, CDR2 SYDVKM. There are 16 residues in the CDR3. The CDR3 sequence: CASSWGRSANTGELFF. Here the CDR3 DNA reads TGTGCCAGCAGCTGGGGACGCTCGGCAAACACCGGGGAGCTGTTTTTT.

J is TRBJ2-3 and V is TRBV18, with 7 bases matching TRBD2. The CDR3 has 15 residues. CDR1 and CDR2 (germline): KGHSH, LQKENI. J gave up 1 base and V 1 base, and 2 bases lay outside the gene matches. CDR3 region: CASSPRGRGTDTQYF. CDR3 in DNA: TGTGCCAGCTCACCACGGGGGAGGGGCACAGATACGCAGTATTTT.